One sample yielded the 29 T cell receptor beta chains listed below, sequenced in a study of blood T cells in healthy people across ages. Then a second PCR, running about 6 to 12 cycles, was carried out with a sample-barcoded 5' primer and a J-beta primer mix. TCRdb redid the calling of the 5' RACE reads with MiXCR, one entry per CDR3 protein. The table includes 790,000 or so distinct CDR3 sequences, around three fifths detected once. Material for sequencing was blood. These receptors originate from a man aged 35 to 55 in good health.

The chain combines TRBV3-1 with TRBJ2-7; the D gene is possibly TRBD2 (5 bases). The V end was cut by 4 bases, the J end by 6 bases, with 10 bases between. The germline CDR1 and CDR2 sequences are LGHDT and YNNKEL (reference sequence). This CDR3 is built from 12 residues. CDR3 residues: CASSRGRGEQYF. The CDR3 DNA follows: TGTGCCAGCAGCCGCGGGCGAGGCGAGCAGTACTTC.

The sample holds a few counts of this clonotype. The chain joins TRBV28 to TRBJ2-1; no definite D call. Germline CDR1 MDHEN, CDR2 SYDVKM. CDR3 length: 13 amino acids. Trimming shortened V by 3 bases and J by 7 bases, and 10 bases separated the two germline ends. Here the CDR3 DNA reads TGTGCCAGCAGTTTGGTGGTCAGGAATGAGCAGTTCTTC. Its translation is CASSLVVRNEQFF.

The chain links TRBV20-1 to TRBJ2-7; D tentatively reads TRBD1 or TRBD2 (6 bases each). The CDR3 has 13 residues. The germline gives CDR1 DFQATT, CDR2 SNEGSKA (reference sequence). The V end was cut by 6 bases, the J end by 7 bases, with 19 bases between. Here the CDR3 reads CSAMGGPSNEQYF. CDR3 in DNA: TGCAGTGCCATGGGGGGCCCCTCCAATGAGCAGTACTTC.

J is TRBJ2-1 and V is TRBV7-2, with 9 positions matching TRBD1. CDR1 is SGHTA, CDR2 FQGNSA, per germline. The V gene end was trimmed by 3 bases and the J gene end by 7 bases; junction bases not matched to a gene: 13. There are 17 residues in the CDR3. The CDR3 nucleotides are TGTGCCAGCAGCTTCTTACAGGGGGCCGAGGCCGGGAATGAGCAGTTCTTC. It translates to CASSFLQGAEAGNEQFF.

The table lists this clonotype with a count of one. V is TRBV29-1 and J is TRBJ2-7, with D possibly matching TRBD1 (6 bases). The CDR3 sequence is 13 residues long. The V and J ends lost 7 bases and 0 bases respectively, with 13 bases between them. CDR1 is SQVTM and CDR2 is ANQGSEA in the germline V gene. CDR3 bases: TGCAGCGCGAACACGGACAGCTCCTACGAGCAGTACTTC. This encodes CSANTDSSYEQYF.

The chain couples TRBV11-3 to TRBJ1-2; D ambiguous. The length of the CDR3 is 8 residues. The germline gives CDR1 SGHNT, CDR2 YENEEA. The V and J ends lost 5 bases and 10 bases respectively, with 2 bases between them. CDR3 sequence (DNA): TGTGCCAGCAGCGTCTACACCTTC. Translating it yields CASSVYTF.

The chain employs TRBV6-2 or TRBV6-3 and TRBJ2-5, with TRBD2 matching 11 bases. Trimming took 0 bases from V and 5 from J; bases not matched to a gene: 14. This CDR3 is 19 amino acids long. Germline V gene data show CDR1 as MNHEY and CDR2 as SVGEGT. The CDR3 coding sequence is TGTGCCAGCAGTTACTCGAGAGAAGGACTAGCGGGCATGTCGGAGACCCAGTACTTC. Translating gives CASSYSREGLAGMSETQYF.

In DNA, the CDR3 is TGTGCCAGCAGGGGGAATAGCGGGAATACGGGGCAGTACTTC. It codes for CASRGNSGNTGQYF. The chain recombines TRBV25-1 with TRBJ2-4; 8 positions match TRBD2. This CDR3 contains 14 residues. Germline V CDR1 and CDR2: MGHDK, SYGVNS. The trim removed 6 bases at V and 13 bases at J, leaving 14 bases unmatched.

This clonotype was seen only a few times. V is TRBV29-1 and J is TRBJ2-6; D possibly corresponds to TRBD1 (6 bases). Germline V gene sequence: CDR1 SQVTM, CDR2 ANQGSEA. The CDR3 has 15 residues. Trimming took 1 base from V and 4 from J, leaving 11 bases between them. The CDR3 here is CSVEVGGAGANVLTF. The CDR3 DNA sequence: TGCAGCGTTGAAGTTGGGGGCGCCGGGGCCAACGTCCTGACTTTC.

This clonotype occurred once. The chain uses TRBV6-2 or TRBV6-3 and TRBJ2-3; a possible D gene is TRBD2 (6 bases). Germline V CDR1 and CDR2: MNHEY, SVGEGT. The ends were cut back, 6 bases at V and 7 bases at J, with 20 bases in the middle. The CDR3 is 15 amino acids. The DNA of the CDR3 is TGTGCCAGCAGCCGTGGGTGGGGGACTCGTAATACGCAGTATTTT. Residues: CASSRGWGTRNTQYF.

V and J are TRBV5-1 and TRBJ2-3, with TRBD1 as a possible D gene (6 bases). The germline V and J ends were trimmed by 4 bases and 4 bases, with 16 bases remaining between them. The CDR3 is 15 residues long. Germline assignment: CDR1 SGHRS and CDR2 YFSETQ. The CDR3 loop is CASSIETGKADTQYF. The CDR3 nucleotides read TGCGCCAGCAGCATTGAGACAGGAAAGGCAGATACGCAGTATTTT.

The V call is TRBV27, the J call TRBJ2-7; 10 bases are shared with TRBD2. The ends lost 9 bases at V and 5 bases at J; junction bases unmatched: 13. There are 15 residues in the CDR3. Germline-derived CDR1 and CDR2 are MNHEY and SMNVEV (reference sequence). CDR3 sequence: CASSTIGLAVDEQYF. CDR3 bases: TGTGCCAGTTCCACAATCGGACTAGCGGTCGACGAGCAGTACTTC.

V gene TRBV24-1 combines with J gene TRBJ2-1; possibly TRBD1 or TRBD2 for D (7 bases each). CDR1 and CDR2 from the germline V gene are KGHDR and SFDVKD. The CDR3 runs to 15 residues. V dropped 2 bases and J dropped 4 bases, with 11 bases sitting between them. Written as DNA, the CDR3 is TGTGCCACCAGTGATTCGGGGGGACAGTACAATGAGCAGTTCTTC. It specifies CATSDSGGQYNEQFF.

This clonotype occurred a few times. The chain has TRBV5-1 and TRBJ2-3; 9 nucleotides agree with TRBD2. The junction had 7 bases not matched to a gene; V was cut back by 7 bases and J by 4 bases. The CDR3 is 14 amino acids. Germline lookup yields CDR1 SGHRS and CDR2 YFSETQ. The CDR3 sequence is CASYSGSRSDTQYF. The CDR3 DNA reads TGCGCCAGCTATAGCGGGAGCAGATCAGATACGCAGTATTTT.

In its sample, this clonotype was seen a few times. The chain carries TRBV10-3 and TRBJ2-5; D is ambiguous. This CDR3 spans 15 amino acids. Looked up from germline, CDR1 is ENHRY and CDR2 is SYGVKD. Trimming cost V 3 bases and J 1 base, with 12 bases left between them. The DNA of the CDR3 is TGTGCCATCAGTGATACTGCGAGGAGCCAAGAGACCCAGTACTTC. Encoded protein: CAISDTARSQETQYF.

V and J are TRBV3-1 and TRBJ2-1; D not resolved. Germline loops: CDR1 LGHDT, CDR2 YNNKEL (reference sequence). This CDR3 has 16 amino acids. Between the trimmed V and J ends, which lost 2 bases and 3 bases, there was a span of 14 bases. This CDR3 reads CASSQSRYSVYNEQFF. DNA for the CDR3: TGTGCCAGCAGCCAATCCCGGTATTCTGTCTACAATGAGCAGTTCTTC.

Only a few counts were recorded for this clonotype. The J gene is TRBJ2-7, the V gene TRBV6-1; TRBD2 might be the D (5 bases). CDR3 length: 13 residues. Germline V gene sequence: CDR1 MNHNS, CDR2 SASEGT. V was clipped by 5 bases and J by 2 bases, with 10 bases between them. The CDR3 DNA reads TGTGCCAGCAGTTGGAGGACGACCTACGAGCAGTACTTC. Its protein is CASSWRTTYEQYF.

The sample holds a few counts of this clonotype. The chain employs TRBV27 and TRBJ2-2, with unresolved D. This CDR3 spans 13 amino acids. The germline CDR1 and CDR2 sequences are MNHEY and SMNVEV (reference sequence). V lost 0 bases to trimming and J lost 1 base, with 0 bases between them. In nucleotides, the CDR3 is TGTGCCAGCAGTTTATCGAACACCGGGGAGCTGTTTTTT. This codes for CASSLSNTGELFF.

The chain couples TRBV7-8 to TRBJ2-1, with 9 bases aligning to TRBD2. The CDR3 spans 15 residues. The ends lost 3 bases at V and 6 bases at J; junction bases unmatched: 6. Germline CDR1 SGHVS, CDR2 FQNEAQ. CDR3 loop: CASSFTGTSRNEQFF. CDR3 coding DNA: TGTGCCAGCAGCTTCACCGGGACTAGCCGCAATGAGCAGTTCTTC.

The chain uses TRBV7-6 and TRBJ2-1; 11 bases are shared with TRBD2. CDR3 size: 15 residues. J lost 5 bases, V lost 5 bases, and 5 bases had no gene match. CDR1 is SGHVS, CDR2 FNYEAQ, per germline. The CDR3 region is CASSPISGGDNEQFF. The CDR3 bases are TGTGCCAGCAGCCCAATTAGCGGGGGGGACAATGAGCAGTTCTTC.

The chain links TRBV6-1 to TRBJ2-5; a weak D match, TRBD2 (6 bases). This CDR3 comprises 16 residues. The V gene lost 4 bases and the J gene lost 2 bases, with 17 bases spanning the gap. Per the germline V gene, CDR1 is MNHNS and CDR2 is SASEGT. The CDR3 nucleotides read TGTGCCAGCAGTGGCTCAGTCGGAGGGGCTCAAGAGACCCAGTACTTC. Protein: CASSGSVGGAQETQYF.

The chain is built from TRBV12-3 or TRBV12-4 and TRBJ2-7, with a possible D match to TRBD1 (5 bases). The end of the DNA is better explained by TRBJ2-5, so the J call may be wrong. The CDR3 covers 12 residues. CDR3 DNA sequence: TGTGCCACTGCGCAAGGGGCCGAGACCCAGTACTTC. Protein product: CATAQGAETQYF.

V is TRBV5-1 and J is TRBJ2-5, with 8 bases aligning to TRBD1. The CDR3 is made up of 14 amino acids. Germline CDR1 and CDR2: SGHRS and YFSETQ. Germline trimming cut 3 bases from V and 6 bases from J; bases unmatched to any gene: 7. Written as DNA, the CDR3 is TGCGCCAGCAGCTCAGGACAGGGCCCCCAGACCCAGTACTTC. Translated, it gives CASSSGQGPQTQYF.

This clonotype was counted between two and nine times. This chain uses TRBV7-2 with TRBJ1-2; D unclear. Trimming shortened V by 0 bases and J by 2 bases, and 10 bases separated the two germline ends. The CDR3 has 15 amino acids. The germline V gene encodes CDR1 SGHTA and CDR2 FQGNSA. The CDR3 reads CASSLARQANYGYTF. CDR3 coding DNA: TGTGCCAGCAGCTTAGCGCGCCAAGCAAACTATGGCTACACCTTC.

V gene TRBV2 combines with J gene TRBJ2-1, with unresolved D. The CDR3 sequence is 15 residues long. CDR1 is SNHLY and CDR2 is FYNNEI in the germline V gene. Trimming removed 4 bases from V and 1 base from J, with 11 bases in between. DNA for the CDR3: TGTGCCAGCAGTGCAGGCAGAGGATCCTACAATGAGCAGTTCTTC. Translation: CASSAGRGSYNEQFF.

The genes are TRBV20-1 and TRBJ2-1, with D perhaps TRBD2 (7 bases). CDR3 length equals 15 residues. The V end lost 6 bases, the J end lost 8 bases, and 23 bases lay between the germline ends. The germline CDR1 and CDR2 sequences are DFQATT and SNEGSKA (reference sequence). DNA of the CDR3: TGCAGTGCCGCGCCCCTAAGGGGGGGCGTCGATGAGCAGTTCTTC. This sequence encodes CSAAPLRGGVDEQFF.

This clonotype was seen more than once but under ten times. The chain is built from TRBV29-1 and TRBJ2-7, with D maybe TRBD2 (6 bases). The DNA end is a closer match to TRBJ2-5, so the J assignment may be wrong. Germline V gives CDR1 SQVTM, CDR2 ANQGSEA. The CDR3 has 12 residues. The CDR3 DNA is TGCAGCGTGGGAGCGGGCAACGAGACCCAGTACTTC. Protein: CSVGAGNETQYF.

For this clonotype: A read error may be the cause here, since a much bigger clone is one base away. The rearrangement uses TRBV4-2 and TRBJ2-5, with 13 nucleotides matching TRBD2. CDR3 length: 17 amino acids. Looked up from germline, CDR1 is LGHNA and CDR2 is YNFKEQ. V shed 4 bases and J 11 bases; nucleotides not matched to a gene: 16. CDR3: CASSRGTSGGAVSEQYF. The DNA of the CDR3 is TGTGCCAGCAGCCGGGGTACTAGCGGGGGGGCCGTGTCTGAGCAGTACTTC.

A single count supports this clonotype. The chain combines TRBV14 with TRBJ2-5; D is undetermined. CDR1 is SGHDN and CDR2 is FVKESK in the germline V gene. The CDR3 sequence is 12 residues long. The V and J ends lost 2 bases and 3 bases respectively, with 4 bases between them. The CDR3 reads CASSQQEETQYF. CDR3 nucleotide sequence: TGTGCCAGCAGCCAACAGGAAGAGACCCAGTACTTC.